This T cell receptor (beta chain) is drawn from a study of T cell responses to AZD1222 COVID-19 vaccine. General observations from the study: Reportedly, nearly half the spike-specific TCRs target unmutated variant regions. All repertoire sampling was performed exclusively after the peak T cell response. Clonal diversity was possibly underestimated, and white British individuals and females predominated among donors.

Turning to this clone: As yet, its antigen is unknown.

Here immunoSEQ multiplex PCR was the method, and the copy in TCRdb shows in-frame clones only, minus some. The table records 90,000 to 140,000 clones, roughly 87% of them present only once. Germline V gene data show CDR1 as SGHTA and CDR2 as FQGNSA. The CDR3 totals 13 residues. The germline V and J ends were trimmed by 2 bases and 6 bases, with 8 bases remaining between them. This sequence was found in an adult in good health. The material was peripheral blood, obtained on day 0 of AZD1222 vaccination. The chain combines TRBV7-2 with TRBJ1-5; D possibly corresponds to TRBD1 (5 bases). The CDR3 is CASSLLGGQPQHF. CDR3 coding DNA: TGTGCCAGCAGCTTACTGGGGGGTCAGCCCCAGCATTTT. Drawing the rest from reference TRBV7-2 and TRBJ1-5, the complete variable domain is GAGVSQSPSNKVTEKGKDVELRCDPISGHTALYWYRQSLGQGLEFLIYFQGNSAPDKSGLPSDRFSAERTGGSVSTLTIQRTQQEDSAVYLCASSLLGGQPQHFGDGTRLSIL.